These T cell receptor beta chains were read from a single sample in a study of shared clonotypes between healthy human individuals. Some clones are missing from TCRdb's copy, which holds only in-frame ones; the method was immunoSEQ multiplex PCR. The table lists about 480,000 clones, 60% to 80% of them singletons. The sequencing sample was made of PBMCs. These receptors came from a middle-aged woman in good health. Some clones in this sample may be carry-over from other donors' samples. CDR3s include the opening cysteine and the closing phenylalanine or tryptophan. The D gene is left open where the match is weak. Clone size appears in some rows only: once, few, many, or a class for an expanded clone.

V gene	CDR3 length	clone size	D gene	J gene	CDR3 DNA	CDR3 protein
TRBV28	16	-	-	TRBJ2-5	TGTGCCAGCAGCCCCGGATGGAGGGGAGATGGAGAGACCCAGTACTTC	CASSPGWRGDGETQYF
TRBV7-7	14	-	-	TRBJ2-5	TGTGCTAGCAGCTTTAGCGCAACCCTCGAGACCCAGTACTTC	CASSFSATLETQYF
TRBV18	16	-	-	TRBJ2-3	TGTGCCAGCTCACCATGGACAGTTGGGTACACAGATACGCAGTATTTT	CASSPWTVGYTDTQYF
TRBV5-1	16	-	TRBD2	TRBJ2-2	TGCGCCAGCAGCCTAAGACTAGCTGAGAACACCGGGGAGCTGTTTTTT	CASSLRLAENTGELFF
TRBV28	17	-	TRBD2	TRBJ2-5	TGTGCCAGCTACTCACTAGCGGGAGGCCGTTTCGGAGAGACCCAGTACTTC	CASYSLAGGRFGETQYF
TRBV5-8	16	-	TRBD2	TRBJ2-1	TGTGCCAGCAGCTTGCGAGTAGCGGGCTTCTACAATGAGCAGTTCTTC	CASSLRVAGFYNEQFF
TRBV27	13	-	-	TRBJ2-1	TGTGCCAGCAGAAAAACAGGAGTGGTTGAGCAGTTCTTC	CASRKTGVVEQFF
TRBV10-3	13	few	-	TRBJ1-1	TGTGCCATCAGTGAGGCCCGTGGAGGGAGGGCTTTCTTT	CAISEARGGRAFF
TRBV4-3	16	-	-	TRBJ1-2	TGCGCCAGCAGCCAAGATCCCGCGGGGGCGACCTATGGCTACACCTTC	CASSQDPAGATYGYTF
TRBV5-5	15	-	TRBD2	TRBJ2-5	TGTGCCAGCAGCATAACTAGCGGGAGAACGGAGACCCAGTACTTC	CASSITSGRTETQYF
TRBV28	14	-	TRBD2	TRBJ2-7	TGTGCCAGCACCCGTAGCGGGGTCACCTACGAGCAGTACTTC	CASTRSGVTYEQYF
TRBV10-1	17	-	TRBD1	TRBJ1-3	TGCGCCAGCAGGGAGAAGACGACAGGGCAAACTGGAAACACCATATATTTT	CASREKTTGQTGNTIYF
TRBV27	14	-	TRBD1	TRBJ1-2	TGTGCCAGCAAACCCCCAGGGGGTATGTATGGCTACACCTTC	CASKPPGGMYGYTF
TRBV19	16	once	-	TRBJ2-2	TGTGCCAGTAGTTCGGTAACGGGGTGGAACACCGGGGAGCTGTTTTTT	CASSSVTGWNTGELFF
TRBV5-4	17	-	TRBD1	TRBJ2-6	TGTGCCAGCAGCCCAAAACCGACAGGGAGAGGGGCCAACGTCCTGACTTTC	CASSPKPTGRGANVLTF
TRBV27	13	-	-	TRBJ2-5	TGTGCCAGCAGTTTGCAGGGACGAGAGACCCAGTACTTC	CASSLQGRETQYF
TRBV7-2	19	-	TRBD1	TRBJ2-5	TGTGCCAGCAGCGCCCACAGGGACAGGGTCCGAACCTGGAAAGAGACCCAGTACTTC	CASSAHRDRVRTWKETQYF
TRBV5-6	14	-	-	TRBJ2-6	TGTGCCAGCAGCCCACCTCTGGCGGCCAACGTCCTGACTTTC	CASSPPLAANVLTF
TRBV30	12	-	TRBD2	TRBJ2-7	TGTGCCTGGAGTTCTAGCGGCTACGAGCAGTACTTC	CAWSSSGYEQYF
TRBV30	15	-	TRBD2	TRBJ2-7	TGTGCCTGGAGTGTAGCGACTAGCGACACCTACGAGCAGTACTTC	CAWSVATSDTYEQYF
TRBV28	15	-	-	TRBJ1-5	TGTGCCAGCAGCCTTACAGGGCCCCCAAATCAGCCCCAGCATTTT	CASSLTGPPNQPQHF
TRBV5-4	15	-	-	TRBJ2-2	TGTGCCAGCAGCTTGGGCGTAAAAGGTGGCGGGGAGCTGTTTTTT	CASSLGVKGGGELFF
TRBV27	13	few	-	TRBJ1-1	TGTGCCAGCAGTTCTTTAAGAGCTACTGAAGCTTTCTTT	CASSSLRATEAFF
TRBV7-9	14	-	-	TRBJ1-5	TGTGCCAGCAGCTTAAAGGGGGGCCATCAGCCCCAGCATTTT	CASSLKGGHQPQHF
TRBV30	13	-	-	TRBJ2-7	TGTGCCTGGAGTGAAAGGCTGTCCTACGAGCAGTACTTC	CAWSERLSYEQYF
TRBV29-1	18	-	TRBD2	TRBJ2-1	TGCAGCGTTGAAGATCCCGGACTAGCGGATTGGTCCTACAATGAGCAGTTCTTC	CSVEDPGLADWSYNEQFF
TRBV15	15	-	TRBD2	TRBJ2-1	TGTGCCACCAGCAGAGTACTAGCGGGAGTGAATGAGCAGTTCTTC	CATSRVLAGVNEQFF
TRBV28	15	-	TRBD2	TRBJ2-3	TGTGCCAGCAGTGAGGTCGCGGGAGGCACAGATACGCAGTATTTT	CASSEVAGGTDTQYF
TRBV6-4	15	-	TRBD2	TRBJ2-1	TGTGCCAGCAGTGCGGGGGGAGGTACTTACAATGAGCAGTTCTTC	CASSAGGGTYNEQFF
TRBV28	14	once	-	TRBJ2-1	TGTGCCAGCAGTCCATCCCTCCCCCGGGATGAGCAGTTCTTC	CASSPSLPRDEQFF
TRBV30	13	-	-	TRBJ1-2	TGTGCCTGGAGTCCCGACAGAGTCTATGGCTACACCTTC	CAWSPDRVYGYTF
TRBV5-3	16	-	-	TRBJ2-6	TGTGCCAGAAGACCCCAAGACCTCTCTGGGGCCAACGTCCTGACTTTC	CARRPQDLSGANVLTF
TRBV6-4	16	once	-	TRBJ2-6	TGTGCCAGCACCCAGGAAGCTAGCTCTGGGGCCAACGTCCTGACTTTC	CASTQEASSGANVLTF
TRBV27	14	-	-	TRBJ1-2	TGTGCCAGCAGTCAGCACAGGGATAACTATGGCTACACCTTC	CASSQHRDNYGYTF
TRBV30	11	-	-	TRBJ1-1	TGTGCCTGGACAGGGGCTGTTGAAGCTTTCTTT	CAWTGAVEAFF
TRBV25-1	15	-	TRBD1	TRBJ1-2	TGTGCCAGCAGTGAACCAACGCACTACAGGGGTGGCTACACCTTC	CASSEPTHYRGGYTF
TRBV25-1	16	-	-	TRBJ1-2	TGTGCCAGCAGTGACCCACACTACCGGGAGAACTATGGCTACACCTTC	CASSDPHYRENYGYTF
TRBV6-6	14	-	-	TRBJ2-1	TGTGCCAGCAGTGCCCGGGCTCAGTCAGGTGAGCAGTTCTTC	CASSARAQSGEQFF
TRBV29-1	13	-	-	TRBJ2-7	TGCAGCGTCGACGACAGCAAAGACTACGAGCAGTACTTC	CSVDDSKDYEQYF
TRBV7-3	13	few	-	TRBJ1-1	TGTGCCAGCAGCCAAACTCCCAGGGGAGAAGCTTTCTTT	CASSQTPRGEAFF
TRBV5-1	15	-	TRBD1	TRBJ2-3	TGCGCCAGCAGCTTGGGAGCAGGGGGAACAGATACGCAGTATTTT	CASSLGAGGTDTQYF
TRBV7-2	14	-	-	TRBJ1-2	TGTGCCAGCAGCTTTACCCCCCCCAACTATGGCTACACCTTC	CASSFTPPNYGYTF
TRBV15	14	-	-	TRBJ1-2	TGTGCCACCAGCAGAGAAGGCAGTATTGGTGGCTACACCTTC	CATSREGSIGGYTF
TRBV10-2	14	-	-	TRBJ1-4	TGCGCCAGCGGGGCTACCGGGGGGGATGAAAAACTGTTTTTT	CASGATGGDEKLFF
TRBV5-6	14	-	-	TRBJ1-5	TGTGCCAGCAGCCCCCGGGACGGCAATCAGCCCCAGCATTTT	CASSPRDGNQPQHF
TRBV7-9	18	few	TRBD2	TRBJ2-3	TGTGCCAGCAGCTTACGACGCGGACTAGCGGGAGGCACAGATACGCAGTATTTT	CASSLRRGLAGGTDTQYF
TRBV28	11	few	-	TRBJ1-1	TGTGCCAGCAGTGTGAACACTGAAGCTTTCTTT	CASSVNTEAFF
TRBV7-8	15	-	-	TRBJ1-5	TGTGCCAGCAGCCCACGTACGGGGGTTCTTCAGCCCCAGCATTTT	CASSPRTGVLQPQHF
TRBV5-6	15	once	-	TRBJ2-2	TGTGCCAGCACCCGTGGGTACCAGAACACCGGGGAGCTGTTTTTT	CASTRGYQNTGELFF
TRBV30	15	-	TRBD2	TRBJ2-1	TGTGCCTGGAGTGACGGAGCGGGAGGGTACAATGAGCAGTTCTTC	CAWSDGAGGYNEQFF
TRBV7-3	13	-	-	TRBJ1-2	TGTGCCAGCAGCTTGGGGGGCGTGCTGGGCTACACCTTC	CASSLGGVLGYTF
TRBV28	16	-	-	TRBJ1-2	TGTGCCAGCAGTTTGTTGATGGGGTCCAGAACCTATGGCTACACCTTC	CASSLLMGSRTYGYTF